This TCR beta chain stems from a study of OX40 agonist ivuxolimab in advanced cancers. The CDR3 runs to 15 residues. The junction had 2 bases not matched to a gene; V was cut back by 0 bases and J by 2 bases. Germline lookup yields CDR1 SGDLS and CDR2 YYNGEE. This clone was picked up one time. Assay: immunoSEQ multiplex PCR; the TCRdb copy retains only in-frame clones and omits some. The sample has 42,000 or so clones, about 90% seen once; the top ten hold around 0.63%. The sequence was collected from an adult with an advanced solid tumor such as melanoma, head and neck, liver or kidney cancer. The chain is built from TRBV9 and TRBJ2-1, with TRBD2 matching 7 bases. The specimen was CD4+ or CD8+ T cells sorted from blood, collected in a trial of the OX40 agonist ivuxolimab. In DNA form, the CDR3 reads TGTGCCAGCAGCGTAGGAGCGGGGCCCTACAATGAGCAGTTCTTC. Its translation: CASSVGAGPYNEQFF.